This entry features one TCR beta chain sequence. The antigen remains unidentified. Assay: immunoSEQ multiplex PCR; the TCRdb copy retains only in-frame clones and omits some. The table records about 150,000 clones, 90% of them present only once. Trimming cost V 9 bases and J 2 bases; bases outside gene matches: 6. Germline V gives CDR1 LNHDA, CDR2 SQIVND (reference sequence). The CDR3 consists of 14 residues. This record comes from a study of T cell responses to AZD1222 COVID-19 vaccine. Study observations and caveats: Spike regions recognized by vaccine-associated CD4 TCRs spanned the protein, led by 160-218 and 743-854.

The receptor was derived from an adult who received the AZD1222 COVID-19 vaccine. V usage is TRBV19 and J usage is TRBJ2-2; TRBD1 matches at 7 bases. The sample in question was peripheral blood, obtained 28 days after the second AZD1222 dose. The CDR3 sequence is CASERTGNTGELFF. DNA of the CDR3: TGTGCCAGCGAAAGGACAGGCAACACCGGGGAGCTGTTTTTT.